Given below is one T cell receptor beta chain in context. The data were taken from a study of patients and donors after allogeneic stem cell transplantation. CDR3 size: 12 residues. Trimming shortened V by 6 bases and J by 12 bases, and 18 bases separated the two germline ends. In TCRdb, the RT-PCR reads were re-called with MiXCR into one record per CDR3 protein. The sample yields 920,000 or so distinct CDR3 sequences, around 17% seen once. The specimen sequenced was blood, either unsorted or a sorted T cell fraction (not recorded which). The chain carries TRBV12-3 or TRBV12-4 and TRBJ2-7, with D uncertain. The TCR originated in a human donor who was either an allogeneic HSCT recipient or a stem cell or donor lymphocyte infusion donor (not recorded which). It is not recorded whose cells these are; they may come from a transplant donor. The CDR3 reads CASSPPSLVRYF. Here the CDR3 DNA reads TGTGCCAGCAGCCCCCCTTCATTGGTTCGGTACTTC.